This TCR beta chain was identified during a study of T-cell reconstitution after alpha-beta-depleted transplantation in children. Researchers prepared the TCRbeta library using unique molecular identifiers, the study reports. In TCRdb, the PCR reads were re-called with MiXCR into one record per CDR3 protein. This sample has more than 400,000 distinct CDR3 sequences, with around 10% found just once. This CDR3 has 13 amino acids. The V and J ends lost 1 base and 7 bases respectively, with 9 bases between them. CDR1 is SGHTA, CDR2 FQGNSA, per germline. This chain uses TRBV7-2 with TRBJ2-3; D gene uncertain. The material was PBMCs, mostly from graft donor cells, obtained 180 days after TCRalphabeta/CD19-depleted stem cell transplant. The TCR comes from a female patient aged 2 to 10 who had a stem cell transplant for aplastic anemia, so the T cells may come from the graft donor. The CDR3 is CASSLGVQYTQYF. The CDR3 coding sequence is TGTGCCAGCAGCTTAGGGGTACAGTATACGCAGTATTTT.